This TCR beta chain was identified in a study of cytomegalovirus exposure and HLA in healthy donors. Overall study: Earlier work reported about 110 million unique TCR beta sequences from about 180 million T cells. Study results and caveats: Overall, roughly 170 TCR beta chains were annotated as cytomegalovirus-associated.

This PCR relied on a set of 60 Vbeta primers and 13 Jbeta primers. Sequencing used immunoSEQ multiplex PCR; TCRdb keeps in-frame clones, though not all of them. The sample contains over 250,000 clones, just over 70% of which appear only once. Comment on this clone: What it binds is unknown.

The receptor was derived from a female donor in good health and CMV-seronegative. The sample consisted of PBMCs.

CDR3 sequence reads: CASSRDRGRPNTEAFF. The CDR3 coding sequence is TGTGCCAGCAGTAGAGACAGGGGGCGGCCGAACACTGAAGCTTTCTTT. This chain connects TRBV27 to TRBJ1-1; TRBD1 agrees at 10 bases. V trimming: 5 bases; J trimming: 1 base; junction bases outside the gene matches: 7. The CDR3 totals 16 residues. Germline V CDR1 and CDR2: MNHEY, SMNVEV (reference sequence).